These T cell receptor beta chains were read from a single sample in a study of tumor-infiltrating lymphocytes in primary liver carcinoma. MiXCR, applied by TCRdb to the multiplex PCR reads, yields one record per CDR3 protein. Of approximately 24,000 distinct CDR3 sequences listed, roughly 80% were seen once; the top ten hold around 45%. Input material: liver tumor tissue from sampling region 3. These receptors came from a man aged 40-50 years with primary liver carcinoma and hepatitis B virus infection. The CDR3 runs from the conserved cysteine through the conserved F or W. The D gene is left open where the match is weak. Clone size is given for some rows only: seen once, a few or many times, or a class if the clone is expanded.

TRBV14	TRBJ2-3	.	.	CASSQAPGALGTQCF	TGTGCCAGCAGTCAAGCTCCGGGAGCATTAGGTACGCAGTGTTTT
TRBV6-1	TRBJ2-7	.	.	CASRERNSYEQYF	TGTGCCAGCAGGGAGCGGAACTCCTACGAGCAGTATTTC
TRBV6-2/TRBV6-3	TRBJ1-5	.	.	CASSNGHSIQPQHF	TGTGCCAGCAGCAACGGGCATAGTATCCAGCCCCAGCATTTT
TRBV11-2	TRBJ2-5	TRBD2	.	CASNQTPGGGKETQYF	TGTGCTAGTAACCAAACACCTGGCGGGGGGAAAGAGACCCAGTACTTC
TRBV10-3	TRBJ1-2	.	.	CAISDRSYGNTF	TGTGCCATCAGTGACAGGAGTTATGGCAACACCTTC
TRBV6-6	TRBJ2-2	.	.	CASRPDSSSGGLFF	TGCGCCAGCCGTCCTGACTCCTCCTCCGGGGGGCTGTTTTTT
TRBV5-5	TRBJ2-3	.	.	CASSLHQAHADTQYF	TGTGCCAGCAGCTTACATCAGGCGCACGCAGATACGCAGTATTTT
TRBV4-2	TRBJ2-7	TRBD2	.	CASSGKPGLAGGSREQYF	TGTGCCAGCAGTGGAAAACCGGGACTAGCGGGAGGATCACGCGAGCAGTACTTC
TRBV4-1	TRBJ2-1	TRBD1	once	CASTQGTGRSSYNEQFF	TGCGCCAGTACCCAGGGGACAGGGAGGAGCTCCTACAATGAGCAGTTCTTC
TRBV6-2/TRBV6-3	TRBJ2-7	.	.	CASSFDGYEQYF	TGTGCCAGCAGTTTTGATGGCTACGAGCAGTACTTC
TRBV5-1	TRBJ2-7	TRBD2	medium-sized	CASTTTSGSSYEQYF	TGCGCCAGCACCACGACTAGCGGGAGCTCCTACGAGCAGTACTTC
TRBV4-1	TRBJ1-6	TRBD1	.	CACSHHLQGADSPLNF	TGCGCCTGCAGCCACCACCTGCAGGGGGCGGATTCACCCCTCAACTTT
TRBV5-1	TRBJ2-1	.	.	CDSSAGLSNNEQFF	TGCGACAGCAGCGCCGGCCTGTCCAACAATGAGCAGTTCTTC
TRBV29-1	TRBJ2-7	.	.	CSAPKPGRGNEQYF	TGCAGCGCTCCCAAACCGGGACGGGGGAACGAGCAGTACTTC
TRBV12-3/TRBV12-4	TRBJ2-7	TRBD1	.	CVSSLGQGDNYERYF	TGTGTCAGCAGTTTAGGACAGGGGGACAACTACGAGCGGTACTTC
TRBV29-1	TRBJ1-1	.	.	CSVEGTPSLHEAFF	TGCAGCGTTGAGGGGACGCCGTCCCTGCATGAGGCTTTCTTT
TRBV4-1	TRBJ2-7	TRBD2	few	CANIQELAGGYEQYF	TGCGCCAACATCCAAGAACTAGCGGGAGGATACGAGCAGTACTTC
TRBV12-3/TRBV12-4	TRBJ2-1	TRBD2	.	CASSPPGPAGLNEQFF	TGCGCCAGCAGTCCGCCGGGACCAGCGGGACTCAATGAGCAGTTCTTC
TRBV4-2	TRBJ2-2	TRBD2	medium-sized	CASKGTSGTIGELFF	TGTGCCAGCAAAGGGACTAGCGGGACCATCGGGGAGCTGTTTTTT
TRBV12-3/TRBV12-4	TRBJ2-1	TRBD2	.	CASSTGTSGSEQLF	TGTGCCAGCAGCACCGGGACTAGCGGGAGTGAGCAGCTCTTC
TRBV12-3/TRBV12-4	TRBJ2-4	.	many	CASSFGGKNIQYF	TGTGCCAGCAGTTTTGGAGGAAAAAACATTCAGTACTTC
TRBV4-2	TRBJ1-1	TRBD1	.	CASSQGYGQGFWTEAFF	TGTGCCAGCAGCCAAGGTTACGGACAGGGTTTTTGGACTGAAGCCTTCTTT
TRBV6-6	TRBJ2-1	.	.	CVSSAQGNNEQFF	TGTGTAAGCAGTGCACAAGGTAACAATGAGCAGTTCTTC
TRBV28	TRBJ2-7	.	many	CASSPPDSSYEQYF	TGTGCCAGCAGTCCACCGGACAGTTCCTACGAGCAGTACTTC
TRBV13	TRBJ2-7	.	.	CASTLGRYNYDQYF	TGTGCCAGCACCCTCGGACGGTACAACTACGATCAGTACTTC
TRBV13	TRBJ1-1	TRBD1	.	CPGSLATGTEAFF	TGTCCCGGGAGCTTAGCGACAGGGACTGAAGCTTTCTTT
TRBV4-3	TRBJ2-1	.	.	CVSSQDRGGVDSNEQFF	TGCGTCAGCAGCCAAGACCGGGGTGGAGTAGATTCCAATGAGCAGTTCTTC
TRBV4-1	TRBJ1-3	TRBD1	.	CASQEGTGVNTIYF	TGCGCCAGCCAAGAGGGGACAGGGGTAAACACCATATATTTT
TRBV6-2/TRBV6-3	TRBJ2-7	TRBD2	.	CVSIPLGLARSYEQYF	TGTGTCAGCATTCCCCTGGGACTAGCGCGCTCCTACGAGCAGTACTTT
TRBV12-3/TRBV12-4	TRBJ2-3	.	.	CASSLRQASTETQYF	TGTGCCAGCAGTTTAAGGCAAGCATCGACAGAAACGCAGTATTTC
TRBV15	TRBJ2-3	.	.	CATSSSGFPLMIKYF	TGTGCCACCAGTTCCAGCGGGTTTCCTTTGATGATCAAGTATTTT
TRBV28	TRBJ1-6	.	.	CASSLDLDNSTPHF	TGTGCCAGCAGTTTGGATTTGGATAATTCAACCCCCCACTTT
TRBV21-1	TRBJ2-3	.	.	CASNKVHDRGRLDTQYF	TGTGCCAGCAACAAAGTTCATGACAGGGGGCGGTTGGATACGCAGTATTTT
TRBV4-3	TRBJ2-7	.	.	CVTSQDRETPYEQYF	TGCGTCACCAGCCAGGATCGGGAGACTCCCTACGAGCAGTACTTC
TRBV7-3	TRBJ2-7	.	many	CASSFSSGPYEQYF	TGTGCCAGCAGCTTCTCGAGCGGGCCATACGAGCAGTACTTC
TRBV4-2	TRBJ2-7	TRBD1	.	CARSQGGLAGVQYF	TGTGCCAGGAGCCAAGGGGGCTTGGCGGGCGTGCAGTACTTC
TRBV4-3	TRBJ2-2	.	few	CACSQDLGVELFF	TGCGCCTGCAGCCAAGATTTGGGGGTGGAGTTGTTTTTT
TRBV6-6	TRBJ2-5	.	.	CASTYWQGETQYF	TGTGCCAGCACTTATTGGCAGGGGGAGACCCAGTACTTC
TRBV7-3	TRBJ2-3	TRBD2	many	CASSSIPGLAGGNTQYF	TGTGCCAGCAGCTCCATTCCGGGACTAGCGGGAGGAAATACGCAGTATTTT
TRBV5-1	TRBJ2-6	.	.	CASSLERSSRVLIF	TGCGCCAGCAGCTTGGAAAGGAGTTCAAGAGTCCTGATTTTC
TRBV11-2	TRBJ2-7	.	.	CASSLNLCGCEQYF	TGTGCCAGCAGCTTAAATCTTTGTGGATGTGAGCAGTACTTC
TRBV12-3/TRBV12-4	TRBJ1-2	.	.	CASILGTWGGYGYTF	TGTGCCAGCATCTTGGGGACATGGGGAGGGTATGGCTACACCTTC
TRBV4-1	TRBJ1-2	.	.	CASSQGGRCYGYTF	TGCGCCAGCAGCCAAGGAGGTCGGTGCTATGGCTACACTTTC
TRBV11-2	TRBJ2-7	.	.	CASSFVARGQCKQYF	TGTGCCAGCAGCTTTGTGGCAAGGGGCCAGTGCAAGCAGTACTTC
TRBV11-2	TRBJ2-1	.	.	CASSLELLTRMNEQFF	TGTGCCAGCAGTTTAGAGCTCCTAACGAGAATGAATGAGCAGTTCTTC